This T cell receptor beta chain appears in the sequencing data of a study of T cell responses to AZD1222 COVID-19 vaccine. Study-level points and caveats: Most donors were white British and more were female, and clonal diversity was possibly underestimated.

Repertoires were generated with immunoSEQ multiplex PCR, while TCRdb's copy carries only in-frame clones and drops some. The table has 90,000 to 120,000 clones, roughly nine tenths seen once; the top ten hold around 4.3%. This clone appeared a few times. The antigen is unknown. Sequence at one end of the junction differs from germline and may be a read error. The TCR originated in an adult in good health. The specimen comprised peripheral blood, sampled on day 0 of AZD1222 vaccination.

The CDR3 reads CASSLSGQGANYGYTF. The CDR3 DNA is TGTGCCAGCAGCTTATCCGGACAGGGAGCTAACTATGGCTACACCTTC. The chain carries TRBV27 and TRBJ1-2; 8 bases fit TRBD1. This CDR3 comprises 16 residues. CDR1 and CDR2 (germline): MNHEY, SMNVEV (reference sequence).